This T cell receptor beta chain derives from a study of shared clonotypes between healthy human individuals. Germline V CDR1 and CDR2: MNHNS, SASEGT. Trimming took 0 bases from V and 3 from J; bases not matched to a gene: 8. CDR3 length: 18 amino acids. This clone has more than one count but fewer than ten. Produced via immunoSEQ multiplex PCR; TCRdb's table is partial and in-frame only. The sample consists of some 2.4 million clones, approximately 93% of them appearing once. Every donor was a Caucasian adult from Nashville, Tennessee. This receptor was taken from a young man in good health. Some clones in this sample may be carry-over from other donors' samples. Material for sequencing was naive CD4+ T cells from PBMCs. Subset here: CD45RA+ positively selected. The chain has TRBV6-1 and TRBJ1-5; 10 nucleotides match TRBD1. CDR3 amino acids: CASSEAIIGTGDNQPQHF. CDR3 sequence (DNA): TGTGCCAGCAGTGAAGCGATAATCGGGACAGGGGACAATCAGCCCCAGCATTTT.